The 20 T cell receptor beta chains reported below all come from one sample, sequenced in a study of blood T cell repertoires in COVID-19. Clones were read by immunoSEQ multiplex PCR, and TCRdb kept only the in-frame ones, dropping some. The sample holds around 230,000 clones, 83% seen once. The sequenced sample was peripheral blood. These TCRs come from a woman between 45 and 60 years old with acute or convalescent COVID-19.

V is TRBV27 and J is TRBJ2-7, with D perhaps TRBD2 (6 bases). This CDR3 spans 14 amino acids. Trimming took 5 bases from V and 0 from J, leaving 11 bases between them. Germline-derived CDR1 and CDR2 are MNHEY and SMNVEV (reference sequence). In DNA form, the CDR3 reads TGTGCCAGCAGTGCAGCGGGCAGCTCCTACGAGCAGTACTTC. Translation gives CASSAAGSSYEQYF.

As concerns this clone: Germline and junction disagree at one end, which may indicate a read error. The rearrangement joins TRBV3-1 (or the pseudogene TRBV3-2) to TRBJ2-7; D perhaps matches TRBD2 (5 bases). This CDR3 region has 15 residues. Germline CDR1 and CDR2: LGHDT and YNNKEL (reference sequence). CDR3 region: CASGQSSAGSYEQYF. The CDR3 bases are TGTGCCAGCGGCCAGTCTTCCGCGGGCTCCTACGAGCAGTACTTC.

The rearrangement links TRBV21-1 to TRBJ2-4; the D call TRBD1 from the table was never checked on the DNA. TRBV21-1 is designated a pseudogene. The CDR3 loop spans 17 amino acids. The CDR3 protein is CASSTSRDRVSKNIQYF. The CDR3 region has the DNA TGTGCCAGCAGCACCTCCCGGGACAGGGTATCCAAAAACATTCAGTACTTC.

In its sample, this clone was seen a few times. This sequence joins TRBV3-1 (or the pseudogene TRBV3-2) and TRBJ2-7, with D possibly being TRBD2 (6 bases). V gave up 1 base and J gave up 0 bases, with 13 bases separating them. Germline CDR1 LGHDT, CDR2 YNNKEL (reference sequence). There are 16 residues in the CDR3. CDR3 residues: CASSQVGGRDSYEQYF. The CDR3 coding sequence is TGTGCCAGCAGCCAAGTAGGAGGGCGCGACTCCTACGAGCAGTACTTC.

V usage is TRBV3-1 (or the pseudogene TRBV3-2) and J usage is TRBJ2-1; a possible D gene is TRBD2 (5 bases). CDR1 LGHDT and CDR2 YNNKEL come from the germline V gene (reference sequence). This CDR3 is 13 amino acids long. The V gene lost 0 bases and the J gene lost 8 bases, with 8 bases spanning the gap. The CDR3 DNA follows: TGTGCCAGCAGCCAAGATAAGCGGCATGAGCAGTTCTTC. This codes for CASSQDKRHEQFF.

The rearrangement joins TRBV19 to TRBJ2-2, with 13 nucleotides matching TRBD2. This CDR3 comprises 19 residues. Germline CDR1 is LNHDA and CDR2 is SQIVND (reference sequence). The junction had 10 bases not matched to a gene; V was cut back by 5 bases and J by 1 base. The CDR3 protein is CASSLRTSGSSLNTGELFF. CDR3 sequence (DNA): TGTGCCAGTAGTCTGAGGACTAGCGGGAGTAGTCTGAACACCGGGGAGCTGTTTTTT.

This rearrangement joins TRBV10-2 to TRBJ1-4; the match to TRBD1 covers 8 bases. After removal of 6 bases from V and 7 bases from J, the junction contained 10 bases not matched to a gene. This CDR3 comprises 15 residues. Germline V lookup: CDR1 WSHSY, CDR2 SAAADI. The chain's CDR3 is CASRGLGTGGEKLFF. The CDR3 nucleotides are TGCGCCAGCAGAGGATTGGGGACAGGCGGTGAAAAACTGTTTTTT.

This clone was found once. The chain uses TRBV5-6 and TRBJ2-1; 7 bases fit TRBD2. Germline-derived CDR1 and CDR2 are SGHDT and YYEEEE. V shed 0 bases and J 8 bases; nucleotides not matched to a gene: 14. The CDR3 runs 17 residues. In DNA form, the CDR3 reads TGTGCCAGCAGCTTGGCCTACGGACTAGTGTCAGGCCATGAGCAGTTCTTC. Translation: CASSLAYGLVSGHEQFF.

The chain has TRBV11-2 and TRBJ1-1, with 7 bases lining up with TRBD1. J lost 1 base, V lost 1 base, and 12 bases had no gene match. This CDR3 is built from 18 residues. Germline V lookup: CDR1 SGHAT, CDR2 FQNNGV. Here the CDR3 reads CASSLAFARGSGNTEAFF. Here the CDR3 DNA reads TGTGCCAGCAGCTTAGCGTTTGCCAGGGGGTCGGGGAACACTGAAGCTTTCTTT.

This rearrangement joins TRBV4-1 to TRBJ1-2; 8 bases match TRBD1. Losses at the gene ends were 4 bases for V and 6 bases for J; bases not matched to a gene: 10. In germline, CDR1 is MGHRA, CDR2 YSYEKL. The CDR3 covers 15 residues. The CDR3 is CASSRDTGGKNGYTF. In DNA, the CDR3 is TGCGCCAGCAGCCGAGACACAGGGGGTAAGAATGGCTACACCTTC.

This chain links TRBV9 with TRBJ1-5; D may be TRBD1 (6 bases). This CDR3 is built from 14 residues. V was cut by 3 bases and J by 3 bases, with 10 bases left in between. Germline lookup yields CDR1 SGDLS and CDR2 YYNGEE. The CDR3 region has the DNA TGTGCCAGCAGCGAACAGGGTACCAATCAGCCCCAGCATTTT. It translates to CASSEQGTNQPQHF.

The chain links TRBV21-1 to TRBJ2-5; TRBD2 is the table's D call, not checked against the DNA. TRBV21-1 is a pseudogene segment. The CDR3 totals 14 residues. Here the CDR3 reads CASSKDGGSETQYF. In DNA, the CDR3 is TGTGCCAGCAGCAAAGATGGGGGGTCGGAGACCCAGTACTTC.

V gene TRBV20-1 combines with J gene TRBJ2-2; D is perhaps TRBD2 (6 bases). This CDR3 has 13 amino acids. Per the germline V gene, CDR1 is DFQATT and CDR2 is SNEGSKA (reference sequence). V lost 3 bases, J lost 8 bases, and 13 bases lay in between. Here the CDR3 DNA reads TGCAGTGCTAGTGTCGGGACTGATGGGGAGCTGTTTTTT. It is translated as CSASVGTDGELFF.

This clone turned up a few times. At the DNA level, this CDR3 is encoded by other sequences in the same sample as well. The chain couples TRBV5-1 to TRBJ1-2; 9 bases fit TRBD1. The V and J ends lost 4 bases and 4 bases, in that order; junction bases with no gene match: 8. This CDR3 has 15 amino acids. Germline CDR1 SGHRS, CDR2 YFSETQ. This CDR3 reads CASSTGQGEFYGYTF. Here the CDR3 DNA reads TGCGCCAGCAGCACGGGACAGGGAGAATTCTATGGCTACACCTTC.

The J gene is TRBJ2-3, the V gene TRBV18; no firm D call. Trimming pared 3 bases from V and 2 bases from J, leaving 21 bases between. Germline V lookup: CDR1 KGHSH, CDR2 LQKENI. The CDR3 has 18 amino acids. CDR3 coding DNA: TGTGCCAGCTCACCGGCCGCCATGGGCCTGAAACCCACAGATACGCAGTATTTT. It specifies CASSPAAMGLKPTDTQYF.

The chain links TRBV5-1 to TRBJ2-1, with D possibly being TRBD2 (8 bases). Germline CDR1 reads SGHRS; CDR2 reads YFSETQ. Between the trimmed V and J ends, which lost 7 bases and 8 bases, there was a span of 22 bases. This CDR3 has 15 residues. In nucleotides, the CDR3 is TGCGCCAGCGCTACCGGGACTAGGGGGCTTGATGAGCAGTTCTTC. Its protein product is CASATGTRGLDEQFF.

The rearrangement joins TRBV7-2 to TRBJ1-4, with 9 nucleotides matching TRBD1. V lost 4 bases, J lost 4 bases, and 4 bases stayed unmatched. The CDR3 spans 15 residues. The V gene's germline CDR1 is SGHTA and CDR2 FQGNSA. DNA for the CDR3: TGTGCCAGCAGCTCACCGGGACAGGGTAATGAAAAACTGTTTTTT. Translating it yields CASSSPGQGNEKLFF.

The CDR3 DNA reads TGTGCCAGCAGTGAAGGCAGGCGGGAGACCCCCAAAGAGACCCAGTACTTC. The encoded protein is CASSEGRRETPKETQYF. The gene calls are TRBV6-1 and TRBJ2-5, with TRBD2 matching over 7 bases. Germline V gene data show CDR1 as MNHNS and CDR2 as SASEGT. The V gene end was trimmed by 1 base and the J gene end by 3 bases; junction bases not matched to a gene: 11. The CDR3 covers 17 residues.

This clone has only one observation. V is TRBV14 and J is TRBJ1-2, with D perhaps TRBD1 (5 bases). The CDR3 totals 13 residues. V lost 0 bases and J 6 bases, leaving 8 bases between the germline ends. The germline gives CDR1 SGHDN, CDR2 FVKESK. The CDR3: CASSQDLGDGYTF. DNA of the CDR3: TGTGCCAGCAGCCAAGATCTAGGGGATGGCTACACCTTC.

This clone was seen once. In DNA, the CDR3 is TGCGCCAGCAGCTTGGCCCGCGGACAGTTACCCTACGAGCAGTACTTC. It is translated as CASSLARGQLPYEQYF. The chain employs TRBV5-1 and TRBJ2-7; D is perhaps TRBD1 (6 bases). V was cut by 0 bases and J by 2 bases, with 15 bases left in between. Germline V gene lookup returns CDR1 SGHRS and CDR2 YFSETQ. The CDR3 length is 16 residues.